Below, 12 T cell receptor beta chains from the same sample are listed, as sequenced in a study of CD8 T cells in ankylosing spondylitis. Each CDR3 protein is one row after TCRdb ran MiXCR on the 5' RACE reads. The sample carries more than 150,000 distinct CDR3 sequences, 10% to 15% recorded once. Sequencing input: blood, either unsorted or a sorted T cell fraction (not recorded which). Receptors were obtained from a female donor with ankylosing spondylitis or in good health (not recorded which).

This clonotype has ten or more counts. This chain joins TRBV7-2 and TRBJ2-7, with 7 nucleotides matching TRBD1. V trimming: 4 bases; J trimming: 3 bases; junction bases outside the gene matches: 12. Germline assignment: CDR1 SGHTA and CDR2 FQGNSA. The CDR3 runs to 16 residues. CDR3 region: CASSSDSGTVNYEQYF. The CDR3 DNA sequence: TGTGCCAGCAGCTCCGATAGTGGGACAGTTAACTACGAGCAGTACTTC.

This clonotype was counted ten times or more. The chain combines TRBV10-2 with TRBJ1-2; D is perhaps TRBD1 (6 bases). The germline V and J ends were trimmed by 0 bases and 3 bases, with 14 bases remaining between them. CDR3 length: 16 amino acids. Germline V gene data show CDR1 as WSHSY and CDR2 as SAAADI. DNA of the CDR3: TGCGCCAGCAGTGAGTCGATAGGGGGTGGCCACTATGGCTACACCTTC. As protein: CASSESIGGGHYGYTF.

This clonotype was seen ten or more times. This rearrangement joins TRBV24-1 to TRBJ2-1; D remains ambiguous. Looked up from germline, CDR1 is KGHDR and CDR2 is SFDVKD. The V gene lost 3 bases and the J gene lost 3 bases, with 11 bases spanning the gap. CDR3 size: 15 residues. CDR3 protein: CATSDGTAVYNEQFF. The CDR3 DNA sequence: TGTGCCACCAGTGATGGTACAGCCGTCTACAATGAGCAGTTCTTC.

This clonotype was found many times. The chain uses TRBV5-1 and TRBJ2-1; unclear D gene. The CDR3 totals 14 residues. The germline V gene encodes CDR1 SGHRS and CDR2 YFSETQ. V lost 1 base, J lost 1 base, and 6 bases lay in between. CDR3 sequence reads: CASSLSVSYNEQFF. CDR3 sequence (DNA): TGCGCCAGCAGCTTGTCTGTATCCTACAATGAGCAGTTCTTC.

The V and J genes are TRBV11-1 and TRBJ1-1; D unclear. The V gene's germline CDR1 is SGHAT and CDR2 FQDESV (reference sequence). CDR3 length: 13 amino acids. Between the trimmed V and J ends, which lost 1 base and 6 bases, there was a span of 9 bases. CDR3 in amino acids: CASSLVGVAEAFF. CDR3 nucleotide sequence: TGTGCCAGCAGCTTAGTTGGGGTTGCTGAAGCTTTCTTT.

This clonotype was recorded a few times. The J gene is TRBJ2-3, the V gene TRBV7-9; D might be TRBD2 (7 bases). The CDR3 covers 17 residues. Trimming removed 4 bases from V and 4 bases from J, with 21 bases in between. The V gene's germline CDR1 is SEHNR and CDR2 FQNEAQ (reference sequence). The CDR3 is CASSSDGGQGDSDTQYF. Here the CDR3 DNA reads TGTGCCAGCAGCTCCGACGGGGGGCAGGGAGATTCAGATACGCAGTATTTT. Based on the CDR3 plus reference TRBV7-9 and TRBJ2-3, the full variable domain is DTGVSQNPRHKITKRGQNVTFRCDPISEHNRLYWYRQTLGQGPEFLTYFQNEAQLEKSRLLSDRFSAERPKGSFSTLEIQRTEQGDSAMYLCASSSDGGQGDSDTQYFGPGTRLTVL.

To note about this clonotype: Since a much larger clone is just one base distant, this may be a read error. The V call is TRBV20-1, the J call TRBJ2-7, with D perhaps being TRBD1 or TRBD2 (6 bases each). The CDR3 is 12 residues long. The germline V gene has CDR1 DFQATT and CDR2 SNEGSKA (reference sequence). V was clipped by 3 bases and J by 6 bases, with 12 bases between them. Here the CDR3 DNA reads TGCAGTGCTAGTGTAGGGGGAGGCGAGCAGTACTTC. Its protein is CSASVGGGEQYF.

This clonotype has ten or more counts. The V and J genes are TRBV5-1 and TRBJ1-5; D gene unclear. Germline-derived CDR1 and CDR2 are SGHRS and YFSETQ. The CDR3 is made up of 14 amino acids. V was cut by 0 bases and J by 3 bases, with 7 bases left in between. CDR3 sequence (DNA): TGCGCCAGCAGCTTGGGCACTTTCAATCAGCCCCAGCATTTT. As protein: CASSLGTFNQPQHF.

The rearrangement uses TRBV5-1 and TRBJ2-3; D possibly corresponds to TRBD2 (5 bases). The V end was cut by 4 bases, the J end by 14 bases, with 23 bases between. Germline lookup yields CDR1 SGHRS and CDR2 YFSETQ. The CDR3 is 14 residues long. The CDR3 DNA reads TGCGCCAGCAGCCCCGAGAGGGAGCTGGTGATAAGGTATTTT. This translates into CASSPERELVIRYF. The complete variable domain, with remaining parts taken from reference TRBV5-1 and TRBJ2-3, reads KAGVTQTPRYLIKTRGQQVTLSCSPISGHRSVSWYQQTPGQGLQFLFEYFSETQRNKGNFPGRFSGRQFSNSRSEMNVSTLELGDSALYLCASSPERELVIRYFGPGTRLTVL.

This clonotype was observed a handful of times. CDR3 in amino acids: CASSLAAGVLKNIQYF. The DNA of the CDR3 is TGTGCCAGCAGCTTAGCGGCAGGGGTCCTCAAAAACATTCAGTACTTC. The chain carries TRBV7-2 and TRBJ2-4, with D tentatively TRBD1 (6 bases). This CDR3 spans 16 amino acids. Trimming shortened V by 0 bases and J by 3 bases, and 12 bases separated the two germline ends. Germline CDR1 is SGHTA and CDR2 is FQGNSA.

There are many counts of this clonotype. The CDR3 here is CASSQAGTSTTLHF. The CDR3, as DNA: TGCGCCAGCAGCCAAGCAGGGACGTCAACAACCCTCCACTTT. V usage is TRBV4-3 and J usage is TRBJ1-6; D possibly corresponds to TRBD1 (5 bases). This CDR3 has 14 amino acids. CDR1 is LGHNA, CDR2 YSLEER, per germline. V dropped 1 base and J dropped 14 bases, with 15 bases sitting between them.

The chain combines TRBV7-2 with TRBJ2-1; 11 bases agree with TRBD2. V shed 5 bases, J shed 5 bases, and the junction held 5 bases outside the gene matches. The germline V gene encodes CDR1 SGHTA and CDR2 FQGNSA. The CDR3 covers 15 residues. As DNA, the CDR3 is TGTGCCAGCAGCGTGACTAGCGGGACTCACAATGAGCAGTTCTTC. This encodes CASSVTSGTHNEQFF.